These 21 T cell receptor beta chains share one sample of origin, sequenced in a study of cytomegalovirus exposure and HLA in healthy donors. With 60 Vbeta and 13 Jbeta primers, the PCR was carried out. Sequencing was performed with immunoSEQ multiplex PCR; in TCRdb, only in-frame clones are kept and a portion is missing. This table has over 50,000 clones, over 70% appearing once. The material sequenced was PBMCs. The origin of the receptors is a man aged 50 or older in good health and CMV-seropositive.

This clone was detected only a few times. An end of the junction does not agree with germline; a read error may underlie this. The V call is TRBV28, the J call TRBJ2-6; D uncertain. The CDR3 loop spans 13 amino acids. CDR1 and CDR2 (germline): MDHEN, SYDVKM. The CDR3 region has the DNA TGTGCCAGCAGTGACTCTGGCGCCAACGTCCTGACTTTC. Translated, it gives CASSDSGANVLTF.

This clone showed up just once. The DNA of the CDR3 is TGTGCCAGCAGCCCTGGGGTAGCGGGGGGGTTCATTAATGAGCAGTTCTTC. Its protein product is CASSPGVAGGFINEQFF. The chain uses TRBV7-2 and TRBJ2-1; 11 nucleotides match TRBD2. CDR1 is SGHTA, CDR2 FQGNSA, per germline. The CDR3 is made up of 17 amino acids. Trimming took 5 bases from V and 7 from J; bases not matched to a gene: 13.

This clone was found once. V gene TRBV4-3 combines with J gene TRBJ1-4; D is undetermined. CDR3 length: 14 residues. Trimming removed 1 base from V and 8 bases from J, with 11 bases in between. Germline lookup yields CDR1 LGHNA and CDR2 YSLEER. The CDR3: CASSQGTVTEKLFF. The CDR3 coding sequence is TGCGCCAGCAGCCAAGGGACTGTGACCGAAAAACTGTTTTTT.

CDR3 in amino acids: CASSFTGQPQHF. CDR3 in DNA: TGTGCCAGCAGTTTTACAGGACAGCCCCAGCATTTT. V gene TRBV27 combines with J gene TRBJ1-5; TRBD1 might be the D (5 bases). The germline V gene has CDR1 MNHEY and CDR2 SMNVEV (reference sequence). The CDR3 runs to 12 residues. Trimming cost V 3 bases and J 7 bases, with 7 bases left between them.

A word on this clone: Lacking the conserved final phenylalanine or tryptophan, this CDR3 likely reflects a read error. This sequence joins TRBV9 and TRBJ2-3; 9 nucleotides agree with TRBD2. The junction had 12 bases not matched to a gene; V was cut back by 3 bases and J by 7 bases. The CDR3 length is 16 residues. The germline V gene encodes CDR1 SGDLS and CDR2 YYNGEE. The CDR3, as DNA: TGTGCCAGCAGCGCACGCGCGGGAGGGCCGAGTTATACGCAGTATTTG. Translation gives CASSARAGGPSYTQYL.

Here the CDR3 reads CASGDRTQETQYF. The DNA of the CDR3 is TGTGCCAGCGGGGACAGGACCCAAGAGACCCAGTACTTC. The genes are TRBV6-1 and TRBJ2-5; 8 nucleotides match TRBD1. Germline V lookup: CDR1 MNHNS, CDR2 SASEGT. The CDR3 length is 13 residues. Germline trimming cut 8 bases from V and 1 base from J; bases unmatched to any gene: 3.

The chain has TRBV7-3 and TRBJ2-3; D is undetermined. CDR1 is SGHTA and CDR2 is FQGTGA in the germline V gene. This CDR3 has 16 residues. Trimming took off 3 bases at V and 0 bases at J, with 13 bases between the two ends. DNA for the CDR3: TGTGCCAGCAGCTTCCGAGGCGGATTCAGCACAGATACGCAGTATTTT. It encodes CASSFRGGFSTDTQYF.

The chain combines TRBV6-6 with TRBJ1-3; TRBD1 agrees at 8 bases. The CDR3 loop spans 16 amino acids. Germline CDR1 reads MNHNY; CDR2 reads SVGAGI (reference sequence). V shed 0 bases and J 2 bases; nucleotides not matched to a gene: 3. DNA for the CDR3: TGTGCCAGCAGTTACTCGACAGGGGAGCCTGGAAACACCATATATTTT. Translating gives CASSYSTGEPGNTIYF.

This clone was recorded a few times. DNA for the CDR3: TGTGCCAGCTCACCGAGCGAACGACCTAACAATGAGCAGTTCTTC. The encoded protein is CASSPSERPNNEQFF. V usage is TRBV18 and J usage is TRBJ2-1; D gene uncertain. This CDR3 region has 15 residues. CDR1 and CDR2 from the germline V gene are KGHSH and LQKENI. Trimming took off 3 bases at V and 5 bases at J, with 14 bases between the two ends.

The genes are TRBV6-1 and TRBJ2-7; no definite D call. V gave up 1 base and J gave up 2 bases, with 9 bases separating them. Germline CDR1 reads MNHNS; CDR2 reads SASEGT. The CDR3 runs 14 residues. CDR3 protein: CASSEGSVAYEQYF. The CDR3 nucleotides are TGTGCCAGCAGTGAAGGCAGCGTTGCCTACGAGCAGTACTTC.

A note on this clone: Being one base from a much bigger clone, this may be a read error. The CDR3 is CASSDSAGANTEAFF. Here the CDR3 DNA reads TGTGCCAGCAGTGACTCGGCAGGGGCGAACACTGAAGCTTTCTTT. This chain links TRBV6-5 with TRBJ1-1, with a tentative D call TRBD1 (6 bases). CDR3 length: 15 amino acids. Germline V gives CDR1 MNHEY, CDR2 SVGAGI.

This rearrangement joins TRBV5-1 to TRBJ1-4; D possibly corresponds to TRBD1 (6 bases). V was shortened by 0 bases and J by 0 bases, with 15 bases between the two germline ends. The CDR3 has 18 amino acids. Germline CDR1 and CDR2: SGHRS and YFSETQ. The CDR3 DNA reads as TGCGCCAGCAGCTTGGGGGCAGGGGCACGAACAACTAATGAAAAACTGTTTTTT. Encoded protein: CASSLGAGARTTNEKLFF.

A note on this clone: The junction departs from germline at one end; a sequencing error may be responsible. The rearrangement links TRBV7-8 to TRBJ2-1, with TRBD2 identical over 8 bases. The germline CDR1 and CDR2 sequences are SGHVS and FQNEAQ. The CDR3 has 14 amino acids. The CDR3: CASSINPGGLNLVF. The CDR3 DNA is TGTGCCAGCAGTATAAACCCGGGGGGGCTGAATTTGGTCTTC.

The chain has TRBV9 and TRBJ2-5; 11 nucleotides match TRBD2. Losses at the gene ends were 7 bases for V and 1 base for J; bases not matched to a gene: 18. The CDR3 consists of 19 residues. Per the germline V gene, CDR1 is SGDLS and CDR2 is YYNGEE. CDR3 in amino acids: CASGYGGARTSGPQETQYF. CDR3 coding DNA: TGTGCCAGCGGCTACGGGGGGGCGAGGACTAGCGGGCCCCAAGAGACCCAGTACTTC.

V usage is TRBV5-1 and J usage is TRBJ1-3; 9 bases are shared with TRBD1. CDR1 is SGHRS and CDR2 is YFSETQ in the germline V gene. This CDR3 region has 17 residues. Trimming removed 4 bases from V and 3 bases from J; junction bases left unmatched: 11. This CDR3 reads CASSPESGTGFGNTIYF. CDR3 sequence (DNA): TGCGCCAGCAGCCCTGAATCCGGGACAGGGTTTGGAAACACCATATATTTT.

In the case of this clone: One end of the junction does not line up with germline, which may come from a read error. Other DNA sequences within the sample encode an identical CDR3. CDR3 in DNA: TGTGACAGCAGCGGACAGGATTACAATGAGCAGTTCTTC. This codes for CDSSGQDYNEQFF. This chain links TRBV27 with TRBJ2-1; 7 nucleotides align to TRBD1. Germline V gene lookup returns CDR1 MNHEY and CDR2 SMNVEV (reference sequence). This CDR3 spans 13 amino acids.

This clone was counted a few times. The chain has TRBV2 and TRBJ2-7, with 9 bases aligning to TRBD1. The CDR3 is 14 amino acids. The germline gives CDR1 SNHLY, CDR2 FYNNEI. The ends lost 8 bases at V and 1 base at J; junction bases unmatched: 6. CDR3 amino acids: CASQRQGESYEQYF. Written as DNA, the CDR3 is TGTGCCAGCCAGCGACAGGGGGAGTCCTACGAGCAGTACTTC.

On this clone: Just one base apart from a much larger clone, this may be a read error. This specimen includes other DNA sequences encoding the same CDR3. CDR3 bases: TGTGCCAGCAGCTCCCAGGGGCCCAGCTCCTACGAGCAGTACTTC. Its protein product is CASSSQGPSSYEQYF. This chain links TRBV4-1 with TRBJ2-7; perhaps TRBD1 as D (6 bases). Germline V lookup: CDR1 MGHRA, CDR2 YSYEKL. The CDR3 is 15 residues long.

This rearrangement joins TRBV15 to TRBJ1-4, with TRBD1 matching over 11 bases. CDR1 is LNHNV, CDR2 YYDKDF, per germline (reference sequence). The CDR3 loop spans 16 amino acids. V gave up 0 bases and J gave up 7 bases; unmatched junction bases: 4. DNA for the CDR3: TGTGCCACCAGCAGAGATCGGGGACAGGGGGGTGAAAAACTGTTTTTT. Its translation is CATSRDRGQGGEKLFF.

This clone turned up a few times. The CDR3 loop is CASSFGLAVYNEQFF. The CDR3 DNA follows: TGTGCCAGCAGCTTCGGACTAGCGGTCTACAATGAGCAGTTCTTC. The chain combines TRBV7-3 with TRBJ2-1; TRBD2 aligns across 10 bases. The J segment lost 3 bases and the V segment lost 3 bases, leaving 2 bases of the junction unmatched. The CDR3 contains 15 residues. Germline V gene lookup returns CDR1 SGHTA and CDR2 FQGTGA.

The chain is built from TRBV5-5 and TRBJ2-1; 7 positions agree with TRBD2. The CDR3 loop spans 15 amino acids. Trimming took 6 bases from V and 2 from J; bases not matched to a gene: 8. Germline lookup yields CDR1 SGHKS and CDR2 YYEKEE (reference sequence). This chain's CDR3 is CASMGGRGTYNEQFF. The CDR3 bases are TGTGCCAGCATGGGGGGGAGGGGCACCTACAATGAGCAGTTCTTC.